Each of the 7 T cell receptor beta chains below was sequenced from the same sample in a study of vaccination effects on CD4 cells after COVID-19. TCRdb keeps only in-frame clones here, not all; method: immunoSEQ multiplex PCR. The sample consists of approximately 74,000 clones, 73% of them appearing once. CD4+ T cells were isolated after 10 days of culture. Every participant took two doses of the BNT162b2 or mRNA-1273 vaccine. These receptors are not linked to any known antigen. Specimen: CD4+ T cells from PBMCs cultured without peptide, collected after COVID-19 vaccination. Receptors originate from a human donor who received a COVID-19 vaccine.

The gene calls are TRBV5-1 and TRBJ1-5; D is perhaps TRBD1 (5 bases). Germline V lookup: CDR1 SGHRS, CDR2 YFSETQ. The CDR3 sequence is 16 residues long. Trimming shortened V by 4 bases and J by 0 bases, and 14 bases separated the two germline ends. In nucleotides, the CDR3 is TGCGCCAGCAGCCCTGGGACGGGTAATAGCAATCAGCCCCAGCATTTT. The encoded protein is CASSPGTGNSNQPQHF. Supplemented by reference TRBV5-1 and TRBJ1-5, the full variable domain reads KAGVTQTPRYLIKTRGQQVTLSCSPISGHRSVSWYQQTPGQGLQFLFEYFSETQRNKGNFPGRFSGRQFSNSRSEMNVSTLELGDSALYLCASSPGTGNSNQPQHFGDGTRLSIL.

This clone turned up a few times. This rearrangement joins TRBV25-1 to TRBJ1-6, with D perhaps matching TRBD1 (6 bases). Germline assignment: CDR1 MGHDK and CDR2 SYGVNS. The germline V and J ends were trimmed by 6 bases and 7 bases, with 10 bases remaining between them. The CDR3 totals 13 residues. The CDR3 DNA reads as TGTGCCAGCAGAGGACAGAACAATTCACCCCTCCACTTT. This translates into CASRGQNNSPLHF.

The rearrangement uses TRBV6-2 or TRBV6-3 and TRBJ2-7; TRBD1 or TRBD2 may be the D gene (5 bases each). CDR3 size: 18 residues. Germline values: CDR1 MNHEY, CDR2 SVGEGT. The V end was cut by 4 bases, the J end by 3 bases, with 25 bases between. In DNA, the CDR3 is TGTGCCAGCAGTTCCCCCACTACCTGGGGACCGGCGGGCTACGAGCAGTACGTC. Translating gives CASSSPTTWGPAGYEQYV.

This clone was found once. The genes are TRBV18 and TRBJ1-2, with 8 nucleotides matching TRBD1. Unmatched junction bases numbered 7, after V lost 8 bases and J lost 2 bases. There are 14 residues in the CDR3. Germline V CDR1 and CDR2: KGHSH, LQKENI. In DNA form, the CDR3 reads TGTGCCAGCCGCGACAGGGGCCCAAACTATGGCTACACCTTC. Protein sequence: CASRDRGPNYGYTF.

The rearrangement links TRBV5-8 to TRBJ2-2; D tentatively reads TRBD1 or TRBD2 (5 bases each). Germline V CDR1 and CDR2: SGHTS, YDEGEE. This CDR3 has 14 amino acids. The V and J ends lost 4 bases and 4 bases respectively, with 11 bases between them. The CDR3 nucleotides are TGTGCCAGCAGCACGGGACGCTTCACCGGGGAGCTGTTTTTT. Translating gives CASSTGRFTGELFF.

This clone was seen a handful of times. This chain joins TRBV29-1 and TRBJ1-2, with 11 bases identical to TRBD1. The germline CDR1 and CDR2 sequences are SQVTM and ANQGSEA. The junction had 7 bases not matched to a gene; V was cut back by 0 bases and J by 10 bases. CDR3 length: 14 residues. Written as DNA, the CDR3 is TGCAGCGTTGAAGATTATGGGACAGGGGGTGCCTACACCTTC. Protein: CSVEDYGTGGAYTF. The full variable domain, with the rest looked up from reference TRBV29-1 and TRBJ1-2, is SAVISQKPSRDICQRGTSLTIQCQVDSQVTMMFWYRQQPGQSLTLIATANQGSEATYESGFVIDKFPISRPNLTFSTLTVSNMSPEDSSIYLCSVEDYGTGGAYTFGSGTRLTVV.

V is TRBV3-1 (or the pseudogene TRBV3-2) and J is TRBJ1-1, with TRBD1 matching 7 bases. This CDR3 spans 15 amino acids. Germline trimming cut 2 bases from V and 1 base from J; bases unmatched to any gene: 4. Germline CDR1 reads LGHDT; CDR2 reads YNNKEL (reference sequence). In nucleotides, the CDR3 is TGTGCCAGCAGCCAAAGGGACAGACGGAACACTGAAGCTTTCTTT. It yields the protein CASSQRDRRNTEAFF.